The entry that follows covers one TCR beta chain sequence. The antigen is undetermined. The germline gene is not matched at one end of the junction; a read error may be the cause. These data originate in a study of tumor and adjacent non-tumor tissue in lung cancer. Study-level points and caveats: Shorter survival was associated with higher TCR diversity in tumors. Top 100 clones took a larger repertoire share in normal lung.

Three rounds of nested PCR, following a modified ARM-PCR protocol, produced the TCRbeta library. TCRdb re-derived calls from the multiplex PCR reads in MiXCR, one entry per CDR3 protein. This sample has more than 35,000 distinct CDR3 sequences, with roughly 62% found just once. RNA was extracted from bulk tissue without any cell sorting. This non-tumor lung sample came from over 3 cm beyond the tumor edge. Newly diagnosed lung cancer patients had thoracic surgery in China, August–late 2014, without prior chemotherapy. Germline values: CDR1 SGHNT, CDR2 YYREEE (reference sequence). The CDR3 has 15 residues.

The TCR sequence derives from a woman aged 40 to 55 with non-small cell lung cancer. J is TRBJ2-1 and V is TRBV5-4; TRBD2 agrees at 13 bases. Material: distant non-tumor lung tissue. Here the CDR3 reads CASSTGLAGVVEQFF. CDR3 DNA sequence: TGTGCCAGCAGTACAGGACTAGCGGGAGTTGTTGAGCAATTCTTC. Full variable domain (remainder filled in from reference TRBV5-4 and TRBJ2-1): ETGVTQSPTHLIKTRGQQVTLRCSSQSGHNTVSWYQQALGQGPQFIFQYYREEENGRGNFPPRFSGLQFPNYSSELNVNALELDDSALYLCASSTGLAGVVEQFFGPGTRLTVL.